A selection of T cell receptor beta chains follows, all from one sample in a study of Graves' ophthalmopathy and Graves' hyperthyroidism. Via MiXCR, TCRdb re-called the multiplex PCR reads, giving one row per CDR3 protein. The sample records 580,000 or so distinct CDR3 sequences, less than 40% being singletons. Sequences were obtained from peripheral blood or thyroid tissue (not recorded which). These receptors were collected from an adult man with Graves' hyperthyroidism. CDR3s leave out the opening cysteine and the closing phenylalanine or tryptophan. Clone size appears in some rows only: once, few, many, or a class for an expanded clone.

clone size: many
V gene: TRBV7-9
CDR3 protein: ASSDTLRGFNYGYT

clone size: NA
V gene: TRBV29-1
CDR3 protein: SVDPGLATTDTQY

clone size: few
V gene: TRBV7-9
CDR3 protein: ASSLPTTSGRVTGELF

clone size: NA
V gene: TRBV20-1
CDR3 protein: SASGDRAGETQY

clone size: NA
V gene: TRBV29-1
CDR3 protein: SLVPRGENEQY

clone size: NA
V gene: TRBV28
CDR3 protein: ASSSGQSYEKLF

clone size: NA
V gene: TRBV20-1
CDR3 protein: SARRSTNTGELF

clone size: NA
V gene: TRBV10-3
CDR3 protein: AISGIVGEQF

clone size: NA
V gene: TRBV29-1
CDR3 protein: SVASRYT

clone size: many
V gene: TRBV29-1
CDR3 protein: SVDPREAEAF

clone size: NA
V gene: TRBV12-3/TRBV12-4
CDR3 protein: ASNYQGIGQPQH

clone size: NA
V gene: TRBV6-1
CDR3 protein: ASSQGLRSGGLYEQY

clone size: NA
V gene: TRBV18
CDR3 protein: ASSPRYQGMGYT

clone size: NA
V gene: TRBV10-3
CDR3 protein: ATREGSSGNTIY

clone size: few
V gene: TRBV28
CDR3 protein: ASSLATRWQETQY

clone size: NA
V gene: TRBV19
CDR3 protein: ASGSEPQPETQY

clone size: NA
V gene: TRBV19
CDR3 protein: ASSGRLAGAEQY

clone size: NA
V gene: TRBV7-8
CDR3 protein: ASSLAEGLRREAF

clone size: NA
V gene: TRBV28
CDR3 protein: AARPGGSKEGAF

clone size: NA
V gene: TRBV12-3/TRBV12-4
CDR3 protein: ASRHWDRTYGQY

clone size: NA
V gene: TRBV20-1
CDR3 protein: SARDLLTGGLYNEQF

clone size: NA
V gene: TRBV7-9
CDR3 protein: ASSGEAYGQY

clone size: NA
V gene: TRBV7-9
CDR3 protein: ASSLGTLSTEAF

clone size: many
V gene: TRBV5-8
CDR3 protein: ASSRTLQETQY

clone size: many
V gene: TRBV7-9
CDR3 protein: ASNNPGTGSYGYT

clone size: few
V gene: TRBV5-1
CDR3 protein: ASSKLAGDTGELF

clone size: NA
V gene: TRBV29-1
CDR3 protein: SVGNANTEAF